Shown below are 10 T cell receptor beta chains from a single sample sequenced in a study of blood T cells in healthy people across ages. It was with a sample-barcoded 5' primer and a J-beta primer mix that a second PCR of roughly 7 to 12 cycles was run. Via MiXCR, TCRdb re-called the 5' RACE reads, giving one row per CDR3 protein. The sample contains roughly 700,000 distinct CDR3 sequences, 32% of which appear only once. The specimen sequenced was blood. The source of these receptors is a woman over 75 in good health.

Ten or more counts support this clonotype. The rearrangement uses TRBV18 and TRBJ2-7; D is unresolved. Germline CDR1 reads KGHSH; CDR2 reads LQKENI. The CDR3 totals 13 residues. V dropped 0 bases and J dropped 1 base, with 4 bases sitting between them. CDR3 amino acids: CASSPPGSYEQYF. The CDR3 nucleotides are TGTGCCAGCTCACCACCAGGGTCCTACGAGCAGTACTTC.

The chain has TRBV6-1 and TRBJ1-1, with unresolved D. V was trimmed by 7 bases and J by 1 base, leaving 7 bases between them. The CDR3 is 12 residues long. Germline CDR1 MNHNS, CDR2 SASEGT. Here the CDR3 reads CASILSNTEAFF. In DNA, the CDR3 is TGTGCCAGCATCCTCTCGAACACTGAAGCTTTCTTT.

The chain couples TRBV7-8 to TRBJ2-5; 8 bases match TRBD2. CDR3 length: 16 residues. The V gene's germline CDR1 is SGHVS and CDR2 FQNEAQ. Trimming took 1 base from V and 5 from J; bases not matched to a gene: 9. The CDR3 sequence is CASSLVGTRLLETQYF. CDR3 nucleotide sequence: TGTGCCAGCAGCTTAGTTGGGACTAGACTCTTGGAGACCCAGTACTTC.

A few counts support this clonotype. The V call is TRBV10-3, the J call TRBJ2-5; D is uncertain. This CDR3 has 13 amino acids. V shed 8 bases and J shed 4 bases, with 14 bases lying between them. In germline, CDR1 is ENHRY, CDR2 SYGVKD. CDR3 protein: CAIGGVRGETQYF. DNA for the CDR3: TGTGCCATCGGTGGGGTTCGAGGAGAGACCCAGTACTTC.

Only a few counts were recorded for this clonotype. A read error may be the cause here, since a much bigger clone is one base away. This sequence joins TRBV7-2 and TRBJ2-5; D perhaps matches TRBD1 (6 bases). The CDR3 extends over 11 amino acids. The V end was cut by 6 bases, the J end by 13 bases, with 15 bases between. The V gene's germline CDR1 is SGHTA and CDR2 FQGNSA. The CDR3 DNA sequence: TGTGCCAGCAGAACAGGGACGATTGGGTACTTC. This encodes CASRTGTIGYF.

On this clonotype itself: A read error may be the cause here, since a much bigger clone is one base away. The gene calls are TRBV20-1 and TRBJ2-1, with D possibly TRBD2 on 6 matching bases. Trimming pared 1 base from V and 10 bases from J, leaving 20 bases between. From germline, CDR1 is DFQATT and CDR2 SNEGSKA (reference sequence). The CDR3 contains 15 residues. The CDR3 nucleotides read TGCAGTGCTAGAGGGACGGGGGTCAGCTCCTACGAGCAGTTCTTC. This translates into CSARGTGVSSYEQFF.

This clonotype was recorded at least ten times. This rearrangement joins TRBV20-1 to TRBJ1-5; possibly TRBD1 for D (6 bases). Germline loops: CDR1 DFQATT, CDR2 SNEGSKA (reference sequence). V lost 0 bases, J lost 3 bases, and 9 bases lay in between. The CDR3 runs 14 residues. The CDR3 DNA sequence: TGCAGTGCTAGAGAAGACAGGCCCAATCAGCCCCAGCATTTT. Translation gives CSAREDRPNQPQHF.

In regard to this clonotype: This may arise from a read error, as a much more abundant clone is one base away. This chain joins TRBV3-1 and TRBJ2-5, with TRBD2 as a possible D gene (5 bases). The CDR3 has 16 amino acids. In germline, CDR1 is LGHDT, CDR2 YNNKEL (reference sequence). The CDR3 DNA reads TGTGCCAGCGGCCAAGATCGGCATTCGAGGGTGGAGACCCAGTACTTC. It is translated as CASGQDRHSRVETQYF.

The CDR3 region is CASSPSLPNYNEQFF. The CDR3 nucleotides are TGTGCCAGCTCACCGTCCCTACCCAATTACAATGAGCAGTTCTTC. The chain uses TRBV18 and TRBJ2-1; D is uncertain. The CDR3 sequence is 15 residues long. CDR1 and CDR2 (germline): KGHSH, LQKENI. V gave up 3 bases and J gave up 4 bases, with 13 bases separating them.

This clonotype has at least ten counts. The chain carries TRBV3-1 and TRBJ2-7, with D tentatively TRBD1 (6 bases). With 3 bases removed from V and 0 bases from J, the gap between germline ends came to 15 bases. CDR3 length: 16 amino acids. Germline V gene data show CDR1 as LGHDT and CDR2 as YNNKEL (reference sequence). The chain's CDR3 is CASSHSGTRSSYEQYF. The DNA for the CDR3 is TGTGCCAGCAGCCACTCCGGGACACGGAGCTCCTACGAGCAGTACTTC.